A single sample gave rise to the 4 T cell receptor beta chains below, sequenced in a study of CD8 T cells in ankylosing spondylitis. TCRdb ran MiXCR on the 5' RACE reads and lists one entry per CDR3 protein. The sample carries around 340,000 distinct CDR3 sequences, 20% recorded once. Sequences were obtained from blood, either unsorted or a sorted T cell fraction (not recorded which). All receptors derive from a male donor with ankylosing spondylitis or in good health (not recorded which).

V and J are TRBV20-1 and TRBJ2-5; TRBD1 agrees at 7 bases. V gave up 2 bases and J gave up 2 bases; unmatched junction bases: 8. The CDR3 length is 15 residues. Germline V gives CDR1 DFQATT, CDR2 SNEGSKA (reference sequence). CDR3 bases: TGCAGTGCTAGACGCCGGCGACAGGGACAAGAGACCCAGTACTTC. Translated, it gives CSARRRRQGQETQYF.

The V gene is TRBV12-3 or TRBV12-4, the J gene TRBJ2-1; 15 bases agree with TRBD2. This CDR3 is built from 19 residues. Trimming removed 8 bases from V and 4 bases from J; junction bases left unmatched: 15. As DNA, the CDR3 is TGTGCCAGCCGGAGTTCTTGGACTAGCGGGGGGGCGTGGTACAATGAGCAGTTCTTC. Amino acid sequence: CASRSSWTSGGAWYNEQFF.

The gene calls are TRBV28 and TRBJ2-2; D perhaps matches TRBD1 (5 bases). V gave up 6 bases and J gave up 1 base, with 12 bases separating them. CDR1 is MDHEN and CDR2 is SYDVKM in the germline V gene. The CDR3 is 15 residues long. The CDR3 coding sequence is TGTGCCAGCAGACGGCCAGGACAGAACACCGGGGAGCTGTTTTTT. Protein: CASRRPGQNTGELFF.

This chain connects TRBV29-1 to TRBJ1-4; D gene unclear. Germline V lookup: CDR1 SQVTM, CDR2 ANQGSEA. Trimming took off 8 bases at V and 7 bases at J, with 17 bases between the two ends. The CDR3 covers 13 residues. This CDR3 reads CSSRVVGSEKLFF. The CDR3 nucleotides are TGCAGCTCCCGGGTGGTGGGAAGTGAAAAACTGTTTTTT.